A selection of T cell receptor beta chains follows, all from one sample in a study of shared T cell receptors in the human thymus. Assay used: immunoSEQ multiplex PCR; TCRdb lists only in-frame clones, some missing. Among 500,000 to 750,000 clones listed, roughly 90% were seen once. These data also formed part of another study, on human thymus T cells.

The sequenced sample consisted of thymocytes. These TCRs come from a boy younger than two with a congenital heart defect. CDR3s include the opening cysteine and the closing phenylalanine or tryptophan. A D gene is named only where the DNA matches it firmly. Clone size appears in some rows only: once, few, many, or a class for an expanded clone.

abundance: -; d_gene: -; v_gene: TRBV15; j_gene: TRBJ2-1; CDR3nt: TGTGCCACTACGCGGCTCACAGGAGACCTCCATGAGCAGTTCTTC; CDR3aa: CATTRLTGDLHEQFF
abundance: -; d_gene: TRBD2; v_gene: TRBV11-3; j_gene: TRBJ2-1; CDR3nt: TGTGCCAGCAGAAGGACTAGCGGGGCCCCTTACAATGAGCAGTTCTTC; CDR3aa: CASRRTSGAPYNEQFF
abundance: -; d_gene: -; v_gene: TRBV5-1; j_gene: TRBJ1-2; CDR3nt: TGCGCCAGCAGAGACAGTGCCCCCTATGGCTACACCTTC; CDR3aa: CASRDSAPYGYTF
abundance: -; d_gene: TRBD2; v_gene: TRBV29-1; j_gene: TRBJ2-7; CDR3nt: TGCAGCGTTGATATCATTAGCGGGTCAACCTACGAGCAGTACTTC; CDR3aa: CSVDIISGSTYEQYF
abundance: -; d_gene: TRBD1; v_gene: TRBV6-1; j_gene: TRBJ2-1; CDR3nt: TGTGCCAGCAGCCCAGACAGGGGGGGGGATGAGCAGTTCTTC; CDR3aa: CASSPDRGGDEQFF
abundance: -; d_gene: TRBD1; v_gene: TRBV25-1; j_gene: TRBJ2-1; CDR3nt: TGTGCCAGCAGTTCGACAGGGGAGTGCAATGAGCAGTTCTTC; CDR3aa: CASSSTGECNEQFF
abundance: once; d_gene: TRBD1; v_gene: TRBV27; j_gene: TRBJ2-7; CDR3nt: TGTGCCAGCAGTCAATACCCGGGACAGGCCTCCTACGAGCAGTACTTC; CDR3aa: CASSQYPGQASYEQYF
abundance: -; d_gene: -; v_gene: TRBV7-8; j_gene: TRBJ1-3; CDR3nt: TGTGCCAGCAGCTTAAGTAAACAGGCCTCTGGAAACACCATATATTTT; CDR3aa: CASSLSKQASGNTIYF
abundance: -; d_gene: TRBD2; v_gene: TRBV2; j_gene: TRBJ2-7; CDR3nt: TGTGCCAGCAGTGGCACTAGCGGGAGGGCCCAACCCCCCTCCTCCGAGCAGTACTTC; CDR3aa: CASSGTSGRAQPPSSEQYF
abundance: -; d_gene: TRBD2; v_gene: TRBV6-6; j_gene: TRBJ2-1; CDR3nt: TGTGCCAGCAGTTTCTTAGGACTAGTTGATGAGCAGTTCTTC; CDR3aa: CASSFLGLVDEQFF
abundance: -; d_gene: TRBD1; v_gene: TRBV27; j_gene: TRBJ1-6; CDR3nt: TGTGCCAGCAGTGGACAGGGGAATTCACCCCTCCACTTT; CDR3aa: CASSGQGNSPLHF
abundance: -; d_gene: TRBD2; v_gene: TRBV4-1; j_gene: TRBJ2-1; CDR3nt: TGCGCCAGCAGCCATGAAACTAGCGGGAGTCGCGATGAGCAGTTCTTC; CDR3aa: CASSHETSGSRDEQFF
abundance: -; d_gene: -; v_gene: TRBV5-6; j_gene: TRBJ2-1; CDR3nt: TGTGCCAGCAGACCCCTCTCGCCACCTAGCGAGTACAATGAGCAGTTCTTC; CDR3aa: CASRPLSPPSEYNEQFF
abundance: -; d_gene: -; v_gene: TRBV13; j_gene: TRBJ2-1; CDR3nt: TGTGCCAGCAGCCCCTACAATGAGCGGTTCTTC; CDR3aa: CASSPYNERFF
abundance: few; d_gene: -; v_gene: TRBV4-1; j_gene: TRBJ1-2; CDR3nt: TGCGCCAGCAGCCGGGGGGGACTTCTCAGGGATAACTATGGCTACACCTTC; CDR3aa: CASSRGGLLRDNYGYTF
abundance: -; d_gene: -; v_gene: TRBV5-1; j_gene: TRBJ2-3; CDR3nt: TGCGCCAGCAGCTTGGCCCCTGCGGCTAGCCCCTCCACAGATACGCAGTATTTT; CDR3aa: CASSLAPAASPSTDTQYF
abundance: -; d_gene: TRBD1; v_gene: TRBV2; j_gene: TRBJ1-2; CDR3nt: TGTGCCAGCAGTGATCGGCAGGGGGCAAGACCATGGGGCTACACCTTC; CDR3aa: CASSDRQGARPWGYTF
abundance: -; d_gene: TRBD2; v_gene: TRBV6-4; j_gene: TRBJ2-5; CDR3nt: TGTGCCAGCAGTCCCGGGACTAGCGGGAGTCAAGAGACCCAGTACTTC; CDR3aa: CASSPGTSGSQETQYF